The rows below give T cell receptor beta chains drawn from one sample of a study of T cell responses to AZD1222 COVID-19 vaccine. Generated by immunoSEQ multiplex PCR, the TCRdb table keeps only in-frame clones and is missing some. Here the sample spans approximately 150,000 clones, about 91% being singletons. Sequences were derived from peripheral blood, sampled on day 0 of MenACWY control vaccination. The origin of the receptors is an adult in good health. Both conserved end residues are part of each CDR3. D genes are given only for firm matches. Rows give clone size only sometimes, using once, few, many, or a class for an expanded clone.

TRBV6-5	-	-	TRBJ1-5	TGTGCCAGCAGGGAGACAAGGCGCGGCAATCAGCCCCAGCATTTT	CASRETRRGNQPQHF
TRBV18	-	-	TRBJ1-6	TGTGCCAGCTCATTATCCGAGAATTCACCCCTCCACTTT	CASSLSENSPLHF
TRBV7-3	TRBD2	-	TRBJ2-3	TGTGCCAGCAGCTTAGCGGGAGCGGCAGATACGCAGTATTTT	CASSLAGAADTQYF
TRBV4-3	TRBD1	-	TRBJ1-2	TGCGCCAGCAGCCAAGTGCCGGGACAGGGGAACTATGGCTACACCTTC	CASSQVPGQGNYGYTF
TRBV20-1	-	-	TRBJ2-1	TGCAGTGCCAGGACTGACAATGAGCAGTTCTTC	CSARTDNEQFF
TRBV2	-	-	TRBJ2-2	TGTGCCAGGGGAGTGGGAGTGTCCGGGGAGCTGTTTTTT	CARGVGVSGELFF
TRBV19	TRBD1	-	TRBJ1-1	TGTGCCACCAGTATACGGACAGGGGCCCCGAACACTGAAGCTTTCTTT	CATSIRTGAPNTEAFF
TRBV6-4	TRBD1	-	TRBJ2-1	TGTGCCAGCAGTGACGGGCTACAGGGGTCCTACAATGAGCAGTTCTTC	CASSDGLQGSYNEQFF
TRBV19	TRBD1	-	TRBJ1-2	TGTGCCAGTAGTATTGGACAGGCCGGGGGCCTTGGCTACACCTTC	CASSIGQAGGLGYTF
TRBV14	TRBD2	-	TRBJ2-3	TGTGCCAGCAGCCAAGATCCCCGCGCGGGAGATGGTGATACGCAGTATTTT	CASSQDPRAGDGDTQYF
TRBV6-4	TRBD1	once	TRBJ1-2	TGTGCCAGCAGTGACTCACCGGGCAGACAGGGTTATAACTATGGCTACACCTTC	CASSDSPGRQGYNYGYTF
TRBV7-2	-	-	TRBJ1-1	TGTGCCAGCAGCTTAGCCCGGCACGGCCTAATGAACACTGAAGCTTTCTTT	CASSLARHGLMNTEAFF